This entry describes one T cell receptor (beta chain). This CDR3 spans 14 amino acids. Germline loops: CDR1 LNHNV, CDR2 YYDKDF (reference sequence). V lost 5 bases to trimming and J lost 9 bases, with 17 bases between them. The data belong to a study of blood T cell repertoires in COVID-19. Study in general: Donors in the United States, Italy and Spain gave samples during acute or convalescent COVID-19. T cells, B-cell-depleted T cells, or PBMCs supplied cDNA or gDNA.

Produced via immunoSEQ multiplex PCR; TCRdb's table is partial and in-frame only. The sample includes hundreds of thousands of clones, approximately 88% of them seen just once. This chain connects TRBV15 to TRBJ2-1; D remains unclear. This TCR derives from a middle-aged woman with acute COVID-19. Source material: PBMCs or T cells enriched from blood (not recorded which). The CDR3 loop is CATSFRAGYAEQFF. The DNA of the CDR3 is TGTGCCACCAGCTTCCGTGCAGGTTACGCTGAGCAGTTCTTC.